This T cell receptor (beta chain) was identified during a study of PD-L1 blockade in urothelial cancer (dated by TCRdb to 2016 to 2017). Some background on the complete study: Every patient began therapy in 2014 and was given atezolizumab 1,200 mg intravenously every 3 weeks. Patients had an ECOG performance status of 0 or 1 and had received between 0 and 3 prior chemotherapy regimens. Blood samples were analyzed at two time points: 3 weeks after treatment start (second dose) and 6 weeks after treatment start. In the same patients who had TCR sequencing, pretreatment tumors also underwent whole exome sequencing and RNA sequencing. Pretreatment tumor samples, along with matched peripheral blood collected serially before and after atezolizumab treatment, underwent TCR sequencing. Twenty-nine patients had pretreatment blood TCR-seq, about 25 had at least one posttreatment blood collection, and about 25 had tumor TCR-seq. Progression-free survival longer than 6 months counted as durable clinical benefit, and TCR features were additionally tested against both progression-free and overall survival. About 85% of the 29 patients were males with bladder-origin urothelial cancer, and 18 of 29 reported a prior smoking history. The study, an exploratory multi-omic analysis, examined somatic, immune and clinical correlates of response to PD-L1 blockade with atezolizumab in urothelial cancer. Blood samples gave median yields of 141,255 T cells and some 80,000 unique TCRs, along with a median clonality of approximately 0.08. Several patients achieved durable clinical benefit and approximately 20 did not.

Results and caveats for the whole study, not just this receptor: Because the sample size was small (n of about 30) and many exploratory analyses were performed, the results are intended to be hypothesis-generating. A pretreatment peripheral blood TCR clonality below the median was linked to improved progression-free and overall survival. Patients with durable benefit showed greater expansion of tumor-associated TCR clones in peripheral blood 3 weeks after starting treatment (n ≈ 21, p = 0.022).

Synthetic TCR analog templates were spiked into each PCR so that absolute template abundance could be estimated from read counts. TCRbeta CDR3 regions were amplified from genomic DNA with bias-controlled V and J gene primers using the immunoSEQ assay. Rearranged TCRbeta segments were sequenced at approximately 20X coverage. In the paper's pipeline: Clustering was used to correct sequencing errors, and CDR3s were annotated against IMGT to assign V, D and J genes. Only productive TCRbeta rearrangements were used in downstream analyses, excluding out-of-frame or stop-codon sequences. Clonality was calculated as one minus the Shannon entropy normalized by the log of the number of unique productive sequences. Fisher's exact test with Benjamini-Hochberg correction, at a threshold of adjusted p below 0.01, was used to find clones that differed between time points or between blood and tumor. Entries here come from immuneACCESS through TCRdb and include only in-frame sequences with V and J called. Some clones fail to appear in such tables; in the studies checked, an unresolved V gene covers under half of the shortfall, and the cause of the remainder is unknown. Clone size and V and J calls were adopted from that table, with D and trimming inferred from the DNA. The sample table shows under 130,000 clones, and about 85% are seen once. About 2.3% of the sample belongs to the ten largest clones.

A total of 25 to 30 patients with locally advanced or metastatic urothelial carcinoma, treated at Memorial Sloan Kettering on a trial protocol, made up the cohort. Peripheral blood mononuclear cells were collected from each patient pretreatment and during treatment, giving between 1 and 8 total time points per patient. The Qiagen DNeasy Blood extraction kit was used to purify genomic DNA from total PBMCs and tumor samples. PBMCs were collected pretreatment and during treatment, and were isolated and stored as previously described. On this clone: Its antigen is not yet known. No much larger clonotype is one base removed from it; base qualities were not supplied.

The starting material was PBMCs, obtained around atezolizumab (anti-PD-L1) treatment. This TCR came from a middle-aged man with urothelial cancer.

The sequenced DNA is TGTGCCAGCAGTTTAGGGGCAGGGGGCTGGGGCTACACCTTC. This sequence encodes CASSLGAGGWGYTF. This chain is built from TRBV28 and TRBJ1-2, with 8 central nucleotides matching TRBD1. In the germline V gene, CDR1 corresponds to MDHEN and CDR2 to SYDVKM. Germline trimming: 2 bases from V, 8 bases from J; junction bases outside gene matches: 7. From its cysteine to its phenylalanine, the CDR3 spans 14 amino acids. Only the CDR3 portion is preserved as DNA: 42 bases, with reading frame beginning at the first base.